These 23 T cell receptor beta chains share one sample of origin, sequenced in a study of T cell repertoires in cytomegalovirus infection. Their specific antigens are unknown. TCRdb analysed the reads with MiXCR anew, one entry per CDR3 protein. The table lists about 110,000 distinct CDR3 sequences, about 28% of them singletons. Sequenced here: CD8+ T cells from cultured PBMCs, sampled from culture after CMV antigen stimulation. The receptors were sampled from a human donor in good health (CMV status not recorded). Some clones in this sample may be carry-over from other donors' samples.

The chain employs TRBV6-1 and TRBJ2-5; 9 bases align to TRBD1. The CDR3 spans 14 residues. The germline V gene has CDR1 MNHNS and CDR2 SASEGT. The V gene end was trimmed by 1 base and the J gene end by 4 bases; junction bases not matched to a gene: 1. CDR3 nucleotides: TGTGCCAGCAGTGAAGGGACAGGGGTAGAGACCCAGTACTTC. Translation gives CASSEGTGVETQYF.

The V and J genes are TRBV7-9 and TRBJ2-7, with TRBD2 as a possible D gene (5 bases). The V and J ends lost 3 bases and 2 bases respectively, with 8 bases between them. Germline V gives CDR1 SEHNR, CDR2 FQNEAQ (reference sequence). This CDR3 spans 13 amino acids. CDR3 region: CASSFGVPYEQYF. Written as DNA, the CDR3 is TGTGCCAGCAGCTTCGGGGTTCCCTACGAGCAGTACTTC.

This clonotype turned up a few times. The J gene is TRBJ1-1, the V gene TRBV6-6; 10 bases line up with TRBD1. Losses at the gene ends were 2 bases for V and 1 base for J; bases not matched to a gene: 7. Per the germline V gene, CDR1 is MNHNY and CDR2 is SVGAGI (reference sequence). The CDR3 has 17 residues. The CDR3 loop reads CASSYAGDRGPNTEAFF. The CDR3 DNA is TGTGCCAGCAGTTACGCAGGGGACAGGGGCCCGAACACTGAAGCTTTCTTT.

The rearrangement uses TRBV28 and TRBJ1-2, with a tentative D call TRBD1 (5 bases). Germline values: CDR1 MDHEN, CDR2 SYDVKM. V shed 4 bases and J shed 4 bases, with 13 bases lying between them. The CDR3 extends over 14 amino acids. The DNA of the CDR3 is TGTGCCAGCAGTTATACCGGGGCCATCTATGGCTACACCTTC. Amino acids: CASSYTGAIYGYTF.

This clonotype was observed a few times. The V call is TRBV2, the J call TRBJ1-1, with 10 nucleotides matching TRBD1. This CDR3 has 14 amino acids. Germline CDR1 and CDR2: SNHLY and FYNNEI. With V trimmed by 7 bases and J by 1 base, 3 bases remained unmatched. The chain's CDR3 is CASKTGGWNTEAFF. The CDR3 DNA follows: TGTGCCAGCAAGACAGGGGGCTGGAACACTGAAGCTTTCTTT.

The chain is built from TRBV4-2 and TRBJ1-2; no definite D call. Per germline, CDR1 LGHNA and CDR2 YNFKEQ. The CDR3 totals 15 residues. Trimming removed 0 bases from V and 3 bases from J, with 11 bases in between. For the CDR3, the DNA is TGTGCCAGCAGCCAAGATCGGACGTTACACTATGGCTACACCTTC. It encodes CASSQDRTLHYGYTF.

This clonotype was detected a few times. The CDR3 coding sequence is TGTGCCAGCAGTTTCAACAGCCACACCGGGGAGCTGTTTTTT. Its translation: CASSFNSHTGELFF. This chain joins TRBV12-3 or TRBV12-4 and TRBJ2-2; D is uncertain. The V end was cut by 3 bases, the J end by 3 bases, with 8 bases between. This CDR3 comprises 14 residues.

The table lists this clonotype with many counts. The CDR3 DNA is TGTGCCAGCAGCCCGGGAGGGACGGTCCCCTACGAGCAGTACTTC. Its translation is CASSPGGTVPYEQYF. The chain uses TRBV7-6 and TRBJ2-7; 8 nucleotides align to TRBD2. V shed 5 bases, J shed 2 bases, and the junction held 8 bases outside the gene matches. Per germline, CDR1 SGHVS and CDR2 FNYEAQ. The CDR3 covers 15 residues.

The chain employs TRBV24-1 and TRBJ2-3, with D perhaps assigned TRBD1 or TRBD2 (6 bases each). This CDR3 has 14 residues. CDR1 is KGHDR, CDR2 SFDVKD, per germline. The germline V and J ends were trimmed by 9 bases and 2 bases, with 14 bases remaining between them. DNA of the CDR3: TGTGCCACCGGGACGGGGGCCTACACAGATACGCAGTATTTT. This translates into CATGTGAYTDTQYF.

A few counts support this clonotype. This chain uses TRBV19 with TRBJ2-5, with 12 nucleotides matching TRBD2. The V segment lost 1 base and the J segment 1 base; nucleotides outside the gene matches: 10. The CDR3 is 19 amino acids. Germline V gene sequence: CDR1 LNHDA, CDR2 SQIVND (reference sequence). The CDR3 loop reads CASSIGTSGAPIIQETQYF. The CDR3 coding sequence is TGTGCCAGTAGTATAGGGACTAGCGGGGCCCCCATCATCCAAGAGACCCAGTACTTC.

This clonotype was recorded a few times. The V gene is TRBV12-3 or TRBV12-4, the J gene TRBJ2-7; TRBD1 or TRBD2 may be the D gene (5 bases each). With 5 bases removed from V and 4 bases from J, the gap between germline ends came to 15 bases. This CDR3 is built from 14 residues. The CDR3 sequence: CASSPSRDVYEQYF. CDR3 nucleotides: TGTGCCAGCAGTCCGTCCCGGGACGTATACGAGCAGTACTTC.

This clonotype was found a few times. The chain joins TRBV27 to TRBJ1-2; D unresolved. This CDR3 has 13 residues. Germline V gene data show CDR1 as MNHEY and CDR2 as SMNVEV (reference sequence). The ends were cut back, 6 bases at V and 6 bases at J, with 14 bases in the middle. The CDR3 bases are TGTGCCAGCAGATCCCACGGGTTGGATGGCTACACCTTC. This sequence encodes CASRSHGLDGYTF.

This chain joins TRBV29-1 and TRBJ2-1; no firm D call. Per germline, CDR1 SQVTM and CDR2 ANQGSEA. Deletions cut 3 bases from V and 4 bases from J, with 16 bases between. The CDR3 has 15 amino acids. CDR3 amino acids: CSVDEALSWYNEQFF. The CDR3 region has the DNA TGCAGCGTTGATGAAGCCCTATCGTGGTACAATGAGCAGTTCTTC.

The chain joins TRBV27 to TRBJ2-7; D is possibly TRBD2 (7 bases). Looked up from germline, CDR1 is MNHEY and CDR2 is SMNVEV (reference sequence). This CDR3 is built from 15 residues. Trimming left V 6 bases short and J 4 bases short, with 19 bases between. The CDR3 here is CASSRGGGAQYEQYF. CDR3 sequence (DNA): TGTGCCAGCAGCCGGGGCGGGGGCGCCCAATACGAGCAGTACTTC.

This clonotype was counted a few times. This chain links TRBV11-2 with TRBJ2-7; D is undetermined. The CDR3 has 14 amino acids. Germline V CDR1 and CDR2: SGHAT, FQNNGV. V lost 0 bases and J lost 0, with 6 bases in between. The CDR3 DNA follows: TGTGCCAGCAGCTTAGAGACGGCCTCCTACGAGCAGTACTTC. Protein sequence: CASSLETASYEQYF.

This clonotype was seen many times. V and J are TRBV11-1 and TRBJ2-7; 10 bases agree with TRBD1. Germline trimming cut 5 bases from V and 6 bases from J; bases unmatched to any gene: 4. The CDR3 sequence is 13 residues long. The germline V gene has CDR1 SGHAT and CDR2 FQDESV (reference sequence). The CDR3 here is CASSLTGGAEQYF. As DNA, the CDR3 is TGTGCCAGCAGCCTGACAGGGGGCGCCGAGCAGTACTTC. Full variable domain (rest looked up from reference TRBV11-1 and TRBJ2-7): EAEVAQSPRYKITEKSQAVAFWCDPISGHATLYWYRQILGQGPELLVQFQDESVVDDSQLPKDRFSAERLKGVDSTLKIQPAELGDSAMYLCASSLTGGAEQYFGPGTRLTVT.

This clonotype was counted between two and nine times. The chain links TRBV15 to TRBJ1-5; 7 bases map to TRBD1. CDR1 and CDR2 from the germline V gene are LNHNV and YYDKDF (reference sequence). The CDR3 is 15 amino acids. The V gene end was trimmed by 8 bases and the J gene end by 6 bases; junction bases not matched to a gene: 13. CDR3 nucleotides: TGTGCCACCTCCGCAATACAGGGGAACCTTCAGCCCCAGCATTTT. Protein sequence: CATSAIQGNLQPQHF.

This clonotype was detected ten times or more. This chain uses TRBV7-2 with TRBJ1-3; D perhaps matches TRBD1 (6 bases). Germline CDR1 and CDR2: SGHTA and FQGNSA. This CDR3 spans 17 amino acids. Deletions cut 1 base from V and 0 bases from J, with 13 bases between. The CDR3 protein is CASSLGGGPSSGNTIYF. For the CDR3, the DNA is TGTGCCAGCAGCTTAGGGGGGGGCCCTAGCTCTGGAAACACCATATATTTT.

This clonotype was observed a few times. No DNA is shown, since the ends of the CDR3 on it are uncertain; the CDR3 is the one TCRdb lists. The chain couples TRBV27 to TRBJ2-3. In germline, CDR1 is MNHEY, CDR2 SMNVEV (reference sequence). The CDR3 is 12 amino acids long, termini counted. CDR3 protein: CASSFGSGTQYF.

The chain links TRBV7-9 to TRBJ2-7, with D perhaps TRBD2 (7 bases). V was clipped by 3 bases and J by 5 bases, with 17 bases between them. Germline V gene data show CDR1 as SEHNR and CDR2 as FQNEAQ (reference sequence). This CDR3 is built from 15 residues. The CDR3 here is CASSLGEGVFDEQYF. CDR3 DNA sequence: TGTGCCAGCAGCTTGGGGGAGGGGGTCTTCGACGAGCAGTACTTC. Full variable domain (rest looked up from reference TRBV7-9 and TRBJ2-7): DTGVSQNPRHKITKRGQNVTFRCDPISEHNRLYWYRQTLGQGPEFLTYFQNEAQLEKSRLLSDRFSAERPKGSFSTLEIQRTEQGDSAMYLCASSLGEGVFDEQYFGPGTRLTVT.

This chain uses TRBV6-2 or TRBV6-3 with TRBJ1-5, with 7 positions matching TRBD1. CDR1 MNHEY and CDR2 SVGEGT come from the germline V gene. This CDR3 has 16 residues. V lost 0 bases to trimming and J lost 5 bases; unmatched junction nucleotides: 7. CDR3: CASSYSRGTGYQPQHF. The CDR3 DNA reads TGTGCCAGCAGTTACTCCAGGGGGACCGGGTATCAGCCCCAGCATTTT.

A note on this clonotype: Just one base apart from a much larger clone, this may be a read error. CDR3 sequence reads: CANSSTSGGTTDTQYF. In DNA, the CDR3 is TGTGCCAACAGCTCGACTAGCGGGGGAACCACAGATACGCAGTATTTT. The chain employs TRBV7-2 and TRBJ2-3, with 12 bases identical to TRBD2. CDR1 is SGHTA, CDR2 FQGNSA, per germline. This CDR3 region has 16 residues. The complete variable domain, with remaining parts taken from reference TRBV7-2 and TRBJ2-3, reads GAGVSQSPSNKVTEKGKDVELRCDPISGHTALYWYRQSLGQGLEFLIYFQGNSAPDKSGLPSDRFSAERTGGSVSTLTIQRTQQEDSAVYLCANSSTSGGTTDTQYFGPGTRLTVL.

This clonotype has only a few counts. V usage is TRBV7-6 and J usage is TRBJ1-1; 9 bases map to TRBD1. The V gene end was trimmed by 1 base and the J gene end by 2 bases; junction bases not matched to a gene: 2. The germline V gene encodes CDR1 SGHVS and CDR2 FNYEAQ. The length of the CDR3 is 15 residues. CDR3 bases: TGTGCCAGCAGCTTAGGGGACAGGGCTAACACTGAAGCTTTCTTT. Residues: CASSLGDRANTEAFF.